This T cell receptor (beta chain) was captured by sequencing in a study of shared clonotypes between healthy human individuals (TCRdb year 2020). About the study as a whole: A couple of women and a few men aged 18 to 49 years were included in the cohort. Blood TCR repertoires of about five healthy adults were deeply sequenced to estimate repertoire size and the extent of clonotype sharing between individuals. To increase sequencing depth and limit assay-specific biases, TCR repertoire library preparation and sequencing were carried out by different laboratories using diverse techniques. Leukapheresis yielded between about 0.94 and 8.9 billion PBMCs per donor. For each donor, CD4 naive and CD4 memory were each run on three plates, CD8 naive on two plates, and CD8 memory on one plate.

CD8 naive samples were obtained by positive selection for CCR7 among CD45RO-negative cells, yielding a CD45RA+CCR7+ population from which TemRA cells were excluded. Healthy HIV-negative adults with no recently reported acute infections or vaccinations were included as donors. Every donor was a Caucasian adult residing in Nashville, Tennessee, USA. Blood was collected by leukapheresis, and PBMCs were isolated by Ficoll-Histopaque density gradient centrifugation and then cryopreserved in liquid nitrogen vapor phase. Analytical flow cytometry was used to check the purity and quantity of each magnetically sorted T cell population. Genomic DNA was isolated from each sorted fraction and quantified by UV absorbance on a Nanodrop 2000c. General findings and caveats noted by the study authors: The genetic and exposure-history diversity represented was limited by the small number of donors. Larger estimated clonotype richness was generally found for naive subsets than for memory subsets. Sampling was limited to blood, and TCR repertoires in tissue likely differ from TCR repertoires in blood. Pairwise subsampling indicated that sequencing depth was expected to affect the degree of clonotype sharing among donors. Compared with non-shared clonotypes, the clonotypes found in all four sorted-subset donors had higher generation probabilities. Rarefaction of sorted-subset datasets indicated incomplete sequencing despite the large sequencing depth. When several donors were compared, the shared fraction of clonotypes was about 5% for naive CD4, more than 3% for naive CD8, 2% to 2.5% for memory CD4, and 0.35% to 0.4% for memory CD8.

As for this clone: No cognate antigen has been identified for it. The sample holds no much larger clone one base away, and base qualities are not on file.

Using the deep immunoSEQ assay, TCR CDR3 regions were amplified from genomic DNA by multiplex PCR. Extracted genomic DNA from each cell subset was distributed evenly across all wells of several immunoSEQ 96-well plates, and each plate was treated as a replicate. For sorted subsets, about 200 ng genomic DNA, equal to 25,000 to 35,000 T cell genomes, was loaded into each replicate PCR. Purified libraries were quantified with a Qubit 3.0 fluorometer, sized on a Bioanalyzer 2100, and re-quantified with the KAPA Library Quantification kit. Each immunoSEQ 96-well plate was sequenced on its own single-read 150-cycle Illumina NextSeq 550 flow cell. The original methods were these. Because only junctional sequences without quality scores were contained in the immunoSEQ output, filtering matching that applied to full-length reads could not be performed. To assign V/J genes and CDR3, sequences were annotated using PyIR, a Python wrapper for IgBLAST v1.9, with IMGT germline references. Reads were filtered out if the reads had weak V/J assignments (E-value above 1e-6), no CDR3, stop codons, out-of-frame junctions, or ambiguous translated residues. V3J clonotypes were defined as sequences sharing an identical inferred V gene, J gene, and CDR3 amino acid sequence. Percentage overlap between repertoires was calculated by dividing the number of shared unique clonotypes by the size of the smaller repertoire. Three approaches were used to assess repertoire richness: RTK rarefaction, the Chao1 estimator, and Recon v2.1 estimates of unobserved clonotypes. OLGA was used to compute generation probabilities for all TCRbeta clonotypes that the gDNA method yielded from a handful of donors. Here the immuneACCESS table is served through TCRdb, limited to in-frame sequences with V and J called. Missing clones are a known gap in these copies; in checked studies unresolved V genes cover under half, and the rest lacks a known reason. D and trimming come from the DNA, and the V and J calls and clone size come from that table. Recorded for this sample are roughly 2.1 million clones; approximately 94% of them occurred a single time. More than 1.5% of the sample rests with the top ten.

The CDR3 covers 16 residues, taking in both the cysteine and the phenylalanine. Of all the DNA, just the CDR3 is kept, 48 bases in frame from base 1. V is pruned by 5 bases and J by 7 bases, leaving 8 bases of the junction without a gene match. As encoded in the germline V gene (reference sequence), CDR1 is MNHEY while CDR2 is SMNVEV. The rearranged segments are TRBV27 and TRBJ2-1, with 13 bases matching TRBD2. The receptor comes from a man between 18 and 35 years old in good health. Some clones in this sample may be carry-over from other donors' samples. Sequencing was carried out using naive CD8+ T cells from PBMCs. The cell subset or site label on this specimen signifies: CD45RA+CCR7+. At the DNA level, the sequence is TGTGCCAGCAGTACCCCAGGACTAGCGGGAGTTAATGAGCAGTTCTTC. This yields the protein CASSTPGLAGVNEQFF.